A single sample is the source of the 26 T cell receptor beta chains below, sequenced in a study of PD-1 blockade in mismatch repair-deficient tumors. Sequencing was performed with immunoSEQ multiplex PCR; in TCRdb, only in-frame clones are kept and a portion is missing. The sample yields about 79,000 clones, approximately 78% seen once. The source material was peripheral blood, sampled 44 weeks after starting pembrolizumab. These receptors were taken from an adult with mismatch repair-deficient cancer.

V is TRBV7-6 and J is TRBJ1-2; D not certain. CDR3 length equals 12 residues. Per the germline V gene, CDR1 is SGHVS and CDR2 is FNYEAQ. The V and J ends lost 5 bases and 2 bases respectively, with 6 bases between them. The DNA of the CDR3 is TGTGCCAGCAGCCTGGGGAACTATGGCTACACCTTC. Encoded protein: CASSLGNYGYTF.

The chain employs TRBV7-8 and TRBJ2-7, with D possibly being TRBD2 (6 bases). V was cut by 1 base and J by 7 bases, with 14 bases left in between. The CDR3 spans 14 residues. The germline V gene has CDR1 SGHVS and CDR2 FQNEAQ. CDR3 nucleotide sequence: TGTGCCAGCAGCTTAGTGGAGGGGTGGTGGGAGCAGTACTTC. Amino acid sequence: CASSLVEGWWEQYF.

This clone was seen a few times. V is TRBV7-9 and J is TRBJ1-2; D is uncertain. Germline V gene sequence: CDR1 SEHNR, CDR2 FQNEAQ (reference sequence). V lost 0 bases and J lost 3, with 8 bases in between. This CDR3 spans 14 amino acids. Here the CDR3 reads CASSLANNDYGYTF. The CDR3 DNA reads TGTGCCAGCAGCTTAGCGAATAACGACTATGGCTACACCTTC.

The chain carries TRBV6-1 and TRBJ2-2, with D unclear. The germline V and J ends were trimmed by 6 bases and 3 bases, with 14 bases remaining between them. Germline V gene data show CDR1 as MNHNS and CDR2 as SASEGT. The CDR3 is 15 residues long. CDR3 in DNA: TGTGCCAGCAGCCGTGTAGGTGGCTACACCGGGGAGCTGTTTTTT. It is translated as CASSRVGGYTGELFF.

The chain combines TRBV7-2 with TRBJ2-7; D possibly corresponds to TRBD2 (6 bases). Trimming removed 5 bases from V and 3 bases from J, with 14 bases in between. The CDR3 is 14 amino acids. Germline V lookup: CDR1 SGHTA, CDR2 FQGNSA. The CDR3 DNA reads as TGTGCCAGCAGCAGCCCCGGGGGACTCTACGAGCAGTACTTC. It specifies CASSSPGGLYEQYF. Combining the CDR3 with reference TRBV7-2 and TRBJ2-7 gives the whole variable domain GAGVSQSPSNKVTEKGKDVELRCDPISGHTALYWYRQSLGQGLEFLIYFQGNSAPDKSGLPSDRFSAERTGGSVSTLTIQRTQQEDSAVYLCASSSPGGLYEQYFGPGTRLTVT.

The CDR3 is CASSIGRGQYNEQFF. CDR3 nucleotide sequence: TGTGCCAGTAGTATAGGAAGGGGGCAGTACAATGAGCAGTTCTTC. The genes are TRBV19 and TRBJ2-1; TRBD1 matches at 7 bases. This CDR3 has 15 residues. The J segment lost 4 bases and the V segment lost 1 base, leaving 4 bases of the junction unmatched. CDR1 LNHDA and CDR2 SQIVND come from the germline V gene (reference sequence).

The chain recombines TRBV11-2 with TRBJ1-1; 10 nucleotides match TRBD1. CDR3 length: 16 residues. Germline V gives CDR1 SGHAT, CDR2 FQNNGV. After removal of 7 bases from V and 1 base from J, the junction contained 9 bases not matched to a gene. The CDR3 reads CASNPTGGGANTEAFF. The CDR3 region has the DNA TGTGCCAGCAACCCGACAGGGGGCGGGGCGAACACTGAAGCTTTCTTT.

V gene TRBV5-1 combines with J gene TRBJ2-2; 7 nucleotides line up with TRBD2. The V gene end was trimmed by 4 bases and the J gene end by 0 bases; junction bases not matched to a gene: 6. This CDR3 contains 16 residues. Germline V gene sequence: CDR1 SGHRS, CDR2 YFSETQ. The CDR3 DNA follows: TGCGCCAGCAGCATTCTAGCGGACACGAACACCGGGGAGCTGTTTTTT. Protein product: CASSILADTNTGELFF.

The chain uses TRBV9 and TRBJ2-1; possibly TRBD2 for D (5 bases). Germline loops: CDR1 SGDLS, CDR2 YYNGEE. The CDR3 spans 20 residues. V gave up 1 base and J gave up 4 bases, with 27 bases separating them. The CDR3 DNA reads TGTGCCAGCAGCGTAAGATCTTCGCCCCAGCCAGCGGCAACATACAATGAGCAGTTCTTC. The encoded protein is CASSVRSSPQPAATYNEQFF.

The rearrangement uses TRBV19 and TRBJ2-1, with 10 bases fitting TRBD1. CDR1 is LNHDA, CDR2 SQIVND, per germline (reference sequence). The CDR3 is 15 residues long. The trim removed 6 bases at V and 9 bases at J, leaving 11 bases unmatched. The CDR3 is CASSRQGAGVSEQFF. In DNA form, the CDR3 reads TGTGCCAGTAGCCGACAGGGGGCGGGAGTAAGTGAGCAGTTCTTC.

A few counts support this clone. The J gene is TRBJ2-2, the V gene TRBV19; D is perhaps TRBD1 (5 bases). The V end lost 3 bases, the J end lost 3 bases, and 8 bases lay between the germline ends. Germline CDR1 and CDR2: LNHDA and SQIVND (reference sequence). The CDR3 totals 14 residues. This CDR3 is CASSIDSYTGELFF. DNA of the CDR3: TGTGCCAGTAGTATCGACAGCTACACCGGGGAGCTGTTTTTT.

The V and J genes are TRBV6-6 and TRBJ2-1, with 7 bases identical to TRBD1. The V gene end was trimmed by 5 bases and the J gene end by 9 bases; junction bases not matched to a gene: 7. In germline, CDR1 is MNHNY, CDR2 SVGAGI (reference sequence). There are 13 residues in the CDR3. The chain's CDR3 is CASSGNRGGEQFF. The CDR3 nucleotides are TGTGCCAGCAGTGGAAACAGGGGCGGTGAGCAGTTCTTC.

J is TRBJ1-4 and V is TRBV6-5; TRBD1 is a possible D gene (5 bases). Germline CDR1 MNHEY, CDR2 SVGAGI. V shed 10 bases and J shed 8 bases, with 17 bases lying between them. This CDR3 is 13 amino acids long. The CDR3 protein is CATRRQRDEKLFF. CDR3 sequence (DNA): TGTGCCACCCGCCGGCAGCGGGACGAAAAACTGTTTTTT.

This clone has just one count. The chain recombines TRBV6-5 with TRBJ2-5, with TRBD2 identical over 7 bases. The length of the CDR3 is 14 residues. V lost 5 bases, J lost 5 bases, and 8 bases stayed unmatched. The germline V gene has CDR1 MNHEY and CDR2 SVGAGI. The CDR3: CASSGAGTGETQYF. CDR3 DNA sequence: TGTGCCAGCAGTGGAGCGGGAACGGGGGAGACCCAGTACTTC.

The sample holds one count of this clone. Compared with germline, one end of the junction differs, possibly owing to a read error. The chain has TRBV7-7 and TRBJ1-2; perhaps TRBD1 as D (5 bases). The CDR3 runs 14 residues. Germline assignment: CDR1 SSHAT and CDR2 FNYEAQ (reference sequence). The CDR3 is CASTHPGPTYGYTF. CDR3 coding DNA: TGTGCTAGCACCCACCCGGGGCCAACTTATGGCTACACCTTC.

The table lists this clone with a few counts. The gene calls are TRBV11-2 and TRBJ1-5; D might be TRBD1 (5 bases). Trimming removed 1 base at V and 4 bases at J, with 5 bases between. The CDR3 has 13 residues. The germline V gene has CDR1 SGHAT and CDR2 FQNNGV. This CDR3 reads CASSLAGNQPQHF. CDR3 DNA: TGTGCCAGCAGCTTAGCAGGGAATCAGCCCCAGCATTTT.

This chain connects TRBV7-8 to TRBJ2-7; no clear D gene. V shed 5 bases and J shed 6 bases, with 11 bases lying between them. CDR3 length: 12 amino acids. Germline V gene data show CDR1 as SGHVS and CDR2 as FQNEAQ. The CDR3 region has the DNA TGTGCCAGCAGCCTCTCTCCCTCCGAGCAGTACTTC. Residues: CASSLSPSEQYF.

This clone appeared a single time. CDR3 in DNA: TGTGCCAGCAGCGTAGGTGGCTCTGGGACCCAGTACTTC. Translated: CASSVGGSGTQYF. V gene TRBV9 combines with J gene TRBJ2-5, with D hard to call. Trimming pared 0 bases from V and 7 bases from J, leaving 10 bases between. Germline CDR1 and CDR2: SGDLS and YYNGEE. The CDR3 contains 13 residues.

The chain has TRBV7-9 and TRBJ2-7, with a tentative D call TRBD2 (6 bases). CDR1 is SEHNR and CDR2 is FQNEAQ in the germline V gene (reference sequence). V lost 2 bases to trimming and J lost 1 base, with 9 bases between them. This CDR3 spans 14 amino acids. Written as DNA, the CDR3 is TGTGCCAGCAGCTTATACGGGACTTCCTACGAGCAGTACTTC. Translated: CASSLYGTSYEQYF. Looking up the rest from reference TRBV7-9 and TRBJ2-7 gives the full variable domain: DTGVSQNPRHKITKRGQNVTFRCDPISEHNRLYWYRQTLGQGPEFLTYFQNEAQLEKSRLLSDRFSAERPKGSFSTLEIQRTEQGDSAMYLCASSLYGTSYEQYFGPGTRLTVT.

The chain employs TRBV7-2 and TRBJ2-4; D is undetermined. The CDR3 extends over 13 amino acids. Germline CDR1 reads SGHTA; CDR2 reads FQGNSA. V gave up 1 base and J gave up 10 bases, with 11 bases separating them. The CDR3 here is CASSLGADRIQYF. The CDR3 DNA reads TGTGCCAGCAGCTTAGGGGCAGATCGGATTCAGTACTTC.

This clone was counted a few times. The CDR3 DNA reads TGCGCCAGCAGCCATACAGGCCTTGTCGGCGAGCAGTACTTC. Its translation is CASSHTGLVGEQYF. This rearrangement joins TRBV4-1 to TRBJ2-7; tentatively, D is TRBD1 (5 bases). Germline loops: CDR1 MGHRA, CDR2 YSYEKL. CDR3 length: 14 residues. Trimming took 3 bases from V and 6 from J, leaving 15 bases between them.

This clone was counted at least ten times. The chain's CDR3 is CASTRDRGDTQYF. As DNA, the CDR3 is TGTGCCAGCACCCGGGACAGGGGGGATACGCAGTATTTT. V usage is TRBV2 and J usage is TRBJ2-3; 11 nucleotides agree with TRBD1. V was pared by 7 bases and J by 6 bases, with 3 bases of the junction left unmatched. The CDR3 spans 13 residues. Germline-derived CDR1 and CDR2 are SNHLY and FYNNEI.

The V and J genes are TRBV7-3 and TRBJ1-1, with unresolved D. V was trimmed by 3 bases and J by 1 base, leaving 9 bases between them. Germline V gives CDR1 SGHTA, CDR2 FQGTGA. This CDR3 has 14 residues. The chain's CDR3 is CASSLTSENTEAFF. The CDR3, as DNA: TGTGCCAGCAGCTTGACCTCGGAGAACACTGAAGCTTTCTTT.

The genes are TRBV13 and TRBJ2-1; the match to TRBD2 covers 13 bases. The CDR3 is 17 amino acids. The ends lost 5 bases at V and 0 bases at J; junction bases unmatched: 4. Germline V gene sequence: CDR1 PRHDT, CDR2 FYEKMQ (reference sequence). Written as DNA, the CDR3 is TGTGCCAGCAGCAAACTAGCGGGAGGGACCTCCTACAATGAGCAGTTCTTC. Protein sequence: CASSKLAGGTSYNEQFF.

This clone was recorded once. V usage is TRBV6-1 and J usage is TRBJ2-7; TRBD1 matches at 7 bases. The CDR3 contains 12 residues. Germline assignment: CDR1 MNHNS and CDR2 SASEGT. CDR3 sequence: CTSGQRPYEQYF. The DNA of the CDR3 is TGTACTTCGGGACAGAGACCCTACGAGCAGTACTTC.

This chain links TRBV5-4 with TRBJ2-3; 9 nucleotides agree with TRBD2. Germline CDR1 is SGHNT and CDR2 is YYREEE (reference sequence). V gave up 3 bases and J gave up 6 bases; unmatched junction bases: 8. The CDR3 has 15 amino acids. The CDR3: CASSSIIAGADTQYF. As DNA, the CDR3 is TGTGCCAGCAGCTCGATTATAGCGGGAGCCGATACGCAGTATTTT.